The 30 T cell receptor beta chains in this list originate from one sample, sequenced in a study of T-cell memory formation after mild COVID-19. TCRdb redid the calling of the 5' RACE reads with MiXCR, one entry per CDR3 protein. The sample shows 450,000 to 650,000 distinct CDR3 sequences, around 17% of them seen only once. Sequenced: PBMCs or a T cell subset sorted from them (not recorded which). Receptor source: an adult woman who had mild COVID-19 (a few samples of this study predate the infection). Cell type and time point are not known.

This clonotype was observed a few times. The rearrangement uses TRBV7-9 and TRBJ2-1, with D tentatively TRBD2 (5 bases). Trimming removed 5 bases at V and 0 bases at J, with 14 bases between. The germline CDR1 and CDR2 sequences are SEHNR and FQNEAQ (reference sequence). CDR3 length equals 16 residues. The CDR3 DNA follows: TGTGCCAGCAGCCCACGGGGTGGAAGCTCCTACAATGAGCAGTTCTTC. Encoded protein: CASSPRGGSSYNEQFF. Based on the CDR3 plus reference TRBV7-9 and TRBJ2-1, the full variable domain is DTGVSQNPRHKITKRGQNVTFRCDPISEHNRLYWYRQTLGQGPEFLTYFQNEAQLEKSRLLSDRFSAERPKGSFSTLEIQRTEQGDSAMYLCASSPRGGSSYNEQFFGPGTRLTVL.

This clonotype was found a few times. Sequence at one end of the junction differs from germline and may be a read error. The chain recombines TRBV7-2 with TRBJ1-1; TRBD1 matches at 11 bases. Germline V CDR1 and CDR2: SGHTA, FQGNSA. The CDR3 is made up of 16 amino acids. CDR3 residues: CASRLGTGGSFTEAFF. DNA for the CDR3: TGTGCCAGCAGATTAGGGACAGGGGGTAGTTTCACTGAAGCTTTCTTT.

In this sample, this clonotype turned up a few times. The chain has TRBV19 and TRBJ1-5; D is unresolved. Germline V lookup: CDR1 LNHDA, CDR2 SQIVND (reference sequence). The length of the CDR3 is 14 residues. The V gene lost 6 bases and the J gene lost 4 bases, with 13 bases spanning the gap. For the CDR3, the DNA is TGTGCCAGTAGAACAACAGACATTAATCAGCCCCAGCATTTT. Its protein is CASRTTDINQPQHF.

The CDR3: CASGWTGTYEQYF. CDR3 nucleotides: TGTGCCAGCGGCTGGACTGGTACCTACGAGCAGTACTTC. The chain joins TRBV6-5 to TRBJ2-7; a weak D match, TRBD2 (5 bases). In germline, CDR1 is MNHEY, CDR2 SVGAGI. V lost 8 bases to trimming and J lost 2 bases, with 13 bases between them. The CDR3 consists of 13 residues.

V and J are TRBV3-1 and TRBJ1-1; D is undetermined. The CDR3 totals 14 residues. V lost 3 bases and J 1 base, leaving 9 bases between the germline ends. From germline, CDR1 is LGHDT and CDR2 YNNKEL (reference sequence). The CDR3 DNA follows: TGTGCCAGCAGCCACGCACAGCCGAACACTGAAGCTTTCTTT. Its protein product is CASSHAQPNTEAFF. The complete variable domain, with remaining parts taken from reference TRBV3-1 and TRBJ1-1, reads DTAVSQTPKYLVTQMGNDKSIKCEQNLGHDTMYWYKQDSKKFLKIMFSYNNKELIINETVPNRFSPKSPDKAHLNLHINSLELGDSAVYFCASSHAQPNTEAFFGQGTRLTVV.

Comments on this clonotype: Germline is not matched at one junction end, which may reflect a read error. This sequence joins TRBV5-1 and TRBJ2-5; D gene ambiguous. CDR3 size: 12 residues. Germline V gene lookup returns CDR1 SGHRS and CDR2 YFSETQ. The CDR3 reads CASRLDGETQYF. Written as DNA, the CDR3 is TGCGCCAGCAGGTTGGACGGGGAGACCCAGTACTTC.

The V call is TRBV2, the J call TRBJ1-2; weak D call: TRBD1 (5 bases). The V and J ends lost 3 bases and 4 bases respectively, with 9 bases between them. The CDR3 sequence is 13 residues long. Germline V gene data show CDR1 as SNHLY and CDR2 as FYNNEI. The CDR3 coding sequence is TGTGCCAGCAGTGACAGGGCCGCCTATGGCTACACCTTC. Amino acid sequence: CASSDRAAYGYTF.

This clonotype has a handful of counts. This rearrangement joins TRBV5-1 to TRBJ2-4; tentatively, D is TRBD1 or TRBD2 (5 bases each). The germline V gene has CDR1 SGHRS and CDR2 YFSETQ. The CDR3 runs to 13 residues. The ends were cut back, 0 bases at V and 8 bases at J, with 9 bases in the middle. CDR3 DNA: TGCGCCAGCAGCTTGGTGGGGACGGACATTCAGTACTTC. Amino acids: CASSLVGTDIQYF.

This clonotype was found a few times. The chain carries TRBV20-1 and TRBJ2-4, with TRBD1 matching 7 bases. Losses at the gene ends were 6 bases for V and 8 bases for J; bases not matched to a gene: 10. CDR1 is DFQATT and CDR2 is SNEGSKA in the germline V gene (reference sequence). This CDR3 is built from 13 residues. The CDR3 protein is CSASDRVRDIQYF. Here the CDR3 DNA reads TGCAGTGCCTCTGACAGGGTGAGGGACATTCAGTACTTC.

This clonotype was counted only a few times. The chain employs TRBV5-1 and TRBJ2-5, with TRBD2 matching over 9 bases. J gave up 4 bases and V 3 bases, and 10 bases lay outside the gene matches. This CDR3 is built from 16 residues. Germline CDR1 and CDR2: SGHRS and YFSETQ. The CDR3, as DNA: TGCGCCAGCAGCTCCCCTGGGCGGGGGGGCCGAGAGACCCAGTACTTC. This translates into CASSSPGRGGRETQYF.

This chain uses TRBV5-8 with TRBJ2-3, with a weak D call TRBD2 (6 bases). Trimming stripped 5 bases from V and 6 bases from J, with 19 bases between. The germline gives CDR1 SGHTS, CDR2 YDEGEE. This CDR3 is 15 amino acids long. The CDR3 loop reads CASRLSGLGTDTQYF. The CDR3 nucleotides are TGTGCCAGCAGACTGTCGGGACTGGGGACCGATACGCAGTATTTT.

This clonotype was seen a handful of times. V usage is TRBV20-1 and J usage is TRBJ1-2, with D perhaps matching TRBD1 (5 bases). The CDR3 is 17 residues long. Per germline, CDR1 DFQATT and CDR2 SNEGSKA (reference sequence). Between the trimmed V and J ends, which lost 5 bases and 0 bases, there was a span of 22 bases. CDR3 protein: CSARAVVRELANYGYTF. In DNA, the CDR3 is TGCAGTGCTCGGGCAGTGGTCAGGGAGTTAGCTAACTATGGCTACACCTTC.

This clonotype turned up a few times. This chain connects TRBV20-1 to TRBJ2-2; D is undetermined. V was shortened by 7 bases and J by 3 bases, with 15 bases between the two germline ends. The germline gives CDR1 DFQATT, CDR2 SNEGSKA (reference sequence). CDR3 length: 14 residues. CDR3 loop: CSVKGPGHTGELFF. The DNA of the CDR3 is TGCAGTGTTAAGGGCCCAGGCCACACCGGGGAGCTGTTTTTT.

This clonotype was counted ten times or more. This chain uses TRBV5-5 with TRBJ2-5, with D possibly being TRBD2 (5 bases). The V end lost 0 bases, the J end lost 4 bases, and 7 bases lay between the germline ends. This CDR3 has 13 amino acids. From germline, CDR1 is SGHKS and CDR2 YYEKEE (reference sequence). The DNA of the CDR3 is TGTGCCAGCAGCTTGGGTGCGGGAGAGACCCAGTACTTC. It codes for CASSLGAGETQYF.

This clonotype appeared a few times. The chain is built from TRBV4-1 and TRBJ2-5; the D gene is possibly TRBD1 (5 bases). The CDR3 length is 17 residues. V was clipped by 4 bases and J by 3 bases, with 21 bases between them. Germline assignment: CDR1 MGHRA and CDR2 YSYEKL. CDR3 amino acids: CASSPVILGLGKETQYF. CDR3 nucleotides: TGCGCCAGCAGCCCGGTTATACTGGGGCTAGGGAAAGAGACCCAGTACTTC.

This clonotype was picked up a small number of times. The rearrangement joins TRBV10-2 to TRBJ2-7, with a weak D call TRBD2 (6 bases). The V gene lost 2 bases and the J gene lost 1 base, with 12 bases spanning the gap. Germline CDR1 WSHSY, CDR2 SAAADI. The CDR3 extends over 15 amino acids. The CDR3 is CASSERAGYSYEQYF. CDR3 DNA sequence: TGCGCCAGCAGTGAGCGGGCGGGGTATTCCTACGAGCAGTACTTC.

A few counts support this clonotype. The CDR3 loop is CASSFFKGASYNEQFF. As DNA, the CDR3 is TGTGCCAGCAGCTTCTTCAAGGGGGCCTCCTACAATGAGCAGTTCTTC. The J gene is TRBJ2-1, the V gene TRBV11-3, with 7 bases aligning to TRBD1. Trimming removed 3 bases from V and 0 bases from J; junction bases left unmatched: 5. Germline assignment: CDR1 SGHNT and CDR2 YENEEA. The CDR3 length is 16 residues.

The table lists this clonotype with a few counts. The chain joins TRBV10-3 to TRBJ1-2; 7 bases agree with TRBD1. Germline CDR1 and CDR2: ENHRY and SYGVKD. This CDR3 is built from 14 residues. The ends lost 6 bases at V and 4 bases at J; junction bases unmatched: 8. CDR3 bases: TGTGCCATCAGCCCCGAGGGGGCCGTCTATGGCTACACCTTC. Amino acids: CAISPEGAVYGYTF.

The V call is TRBV12-5, the J call TRBJ1-1; TRBD1 agrees at 10 bases. V shed 3 bases and J 7 bases; nucleotides not matched to a gene: 8. The V gene's germline CDR1 is LGHNT and CDR2 FRNRAP. The CDR3 is 15 residues long. The DNA of the CDR3 is TGTGCTAGTGGTTTCGGAACAGGGACAGGGGTTGAAGCTTTCTTT. Encoded protein: CASGFGTGTGVEAFF.

The CDR3 region has the DNA TGTGCCAGCAGTTACTCGAGACAGGGTAACAATGAGCAGTTCTTC. This encodes CASSYSRQGNNEQFF. V usage is TRBV6-5 and J usage is TRBJ2-1; 7 bases agree with TRBD1. This CDR3 contains 15 residues. CDR1 MNHEY and CDR2 SVGAGI come from the germline V gene. V was clipped by 0 bases and J by 5 bases; unmatched bases: 4.

The genes are TRBV6-5 and TRBJ1-3, with D maybe TRBD1 (6 bases). Germline assignment: CDR1 MNHEY and CDR2 SVGAGI. Trimming took off 2 bases at V and 6 bases at J, with 11 bases between the two ends. The CDR3 runs to 14 residues. The CDR3 DNA follows: TGTGCCAGCAGTTACGCAGGGGATGAAAACACCATATATTTT. It yields the protein CASSYAGDENTIYF.

This clonotype was counted a few times. V and J are TRBV20-1 and TRBJ2-1; D perhaps matches TRBD1 (6 bases). Germline CDR1 is DFQATT and CDR2 is SNEGSKA (reference sequence). Trimming removed 2 bases from V and 10 bases from J, with 12 bases in between. The CDR3 sequence is 12 residues long. The CDR3 DNA reads as TGCAGTGCTAGATCTCCAGGGGAGGAGCAGTTCTTC. Translated, it gives CSARSPGEEQFF.

This chain links TRBV5-4 with TRBJ2-7; D not resolved. The ends were cut back, 6 bases at V and 1 base at J, with 14 bases in the middle. This CDR3 contains 14 residues. The germline CDR1 and CDR2 sequences are SGHNT and YYREEE (reference sequence). The CDR3 reads CASTSYGDSYEQYF. In DNA form, the CDR3 reads TGTGCCAGCACCAGCTATGGGGATTCCTACGAGCAGTACTTC.

The chain links TRBV12-3 or TRBV12-4 to TRBJ1-1; TRBD1 is a possible D gene (6 bases). V lost 4 bases and J lost 4, with 19 bases in between. The CDR3 totals 16 residues. Written as DNA, the CDR3 is TGTGCCAGCAGTTCCCCCCGTGGGGGCATGGGCACTGAAGCTTTCTTT. Translation: CASSSPRGGMGTEAFF.

The rearrangement uses TRBV12-3 or TRBV12-4 and TRBJ1-5; TRBD1 agrees at 12 bases. After removal of 3 bases from V and 5 bases from J, the junction contained 11 bases not matched to a gene. This CDR3 has 18 residues. CDR3 residues: CASSFRELGTGGYQPQHF. CDR3 DNA: TGTGCCAGCAGTTTCAGGGAGTTAGGGACAGGGGGCTATCAGCCCCAGCATTTT.

The genes are TRBV4-1 and TRBJ2-7; D remains ambiguous. The CDR3 is made up of 13 amino acids. Trimming shortened V by 5 bases and J by 1 base, and 9 bases separated the two germline ends. Germline loops: CDR1 MGHRA, CDR2 YSYEKL. For the CDR3, the DNA is TGCGCCAGCAGCTCCACATATTCCTACGAGCAGTACTTC. This encodes CASSSTYSYEQYF.

The table lists this clonotype with a count of one. The gene calls are TRBV7-6 and TRBJ2-2, with TRBD1 matching 8 bases. The junction had 6 bases not matched to a gene; V was cut back by 5 bases and J by 4 bases. Germline-derived CDR1 and CDR2 are SGHVS and FNYEAQ. The CDR3 is 15 residues long. The CDR3 is CASSQTGETTGELFF. The CDR3 coding sequence is TGTGCCAGCAGCCAGACAGGGGAGACCACCGGGGAGCTGTTTTTT.

This clonotype showed up just a few times. The V call is TRBV24-1, the J call TRBJ2-3; D possibly corresponds to TRBD1 (6 bases). V lost 3 bases to trimming and J lost 0 bases, with 12 bases between them. The CDR3 runs to 16 residues. Germline V gene data show CDR1 as KGHDR and CDR2 as SFDVKD. CDR3 residues: CATSDNRVASTDTQYF. In DNA form, the CDR3 reads TGTGCCACCAGTGATAACAGGGTGGCTAGCACAGATACGCAGTATTTT.

This clonotype turned up a few times. The chain carries TRBV19 and TRBJ1-5, with D possibly being TRBD1 (5 bases). The length of the CDR3 is 12 residues. Germline assignment: CDR1 LNHDA and CDR2 SQIVND (reference sequence). V was cut by 5 bases and J by 5 bases, with 7 bases left in between. The CDR3 DNA is TGTGCCAGTAGTCAGGGTCATCAGCCCCAGCATTTT. It specifies CASSQGHQPQHF.

The chain couples TRBV20-1 to TRBJ2-4; 12 nucleotides match TRBD2. Germline trimming cut 4 bases from V and 6 bases from J; bases unmatched to any gene: 16. Germline values: CDR1 DFQATT, CDR2 SNEGSKA (reference sequence). The CDR3 is 18 residues long. The CDR3 coding sequence is TGCAGTGCTACCCTCCCCCCTGGGACTAGCGGGCTGGGAAACATTCAGTACTTC. Encoded protein: CSATLPPGTSGLGNIQYF.